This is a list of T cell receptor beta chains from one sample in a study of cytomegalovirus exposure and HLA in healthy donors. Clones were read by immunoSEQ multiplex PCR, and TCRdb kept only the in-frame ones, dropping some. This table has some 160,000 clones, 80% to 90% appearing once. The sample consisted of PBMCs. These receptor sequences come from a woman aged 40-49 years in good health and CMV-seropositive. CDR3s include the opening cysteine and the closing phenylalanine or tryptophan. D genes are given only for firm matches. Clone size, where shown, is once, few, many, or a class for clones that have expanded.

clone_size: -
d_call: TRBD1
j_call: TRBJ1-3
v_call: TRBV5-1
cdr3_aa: CASSLGDSSGNTIYF
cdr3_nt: TGCGCCAGCAGCTTGGGGGACAGCTCTGGAAACACCATATATTTT

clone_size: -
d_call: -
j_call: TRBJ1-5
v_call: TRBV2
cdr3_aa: CASSTTGMVQPQHF
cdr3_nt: TGTGCCAGCAGTACCACAGGGATGGTTCAGCCCCAGCATTTT

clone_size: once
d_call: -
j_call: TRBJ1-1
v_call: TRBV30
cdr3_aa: CAWSTGSEAFF
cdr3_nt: TGTGCCTGGAGTACAGGGTCTGAAGCTTTCTTT

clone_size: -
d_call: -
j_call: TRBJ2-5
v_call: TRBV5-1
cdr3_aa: CASSPGGQETQYF
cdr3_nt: TGCGCCAGCAGCCCGGGTGGTCAAGAGACCCAGTACTTC

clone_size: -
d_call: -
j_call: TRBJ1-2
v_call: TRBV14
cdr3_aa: CASSQDPAGYGYTF
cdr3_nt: TGCGCCAGCAGCCAAGATCCTGCAGGCTATGGCTACACCTTC

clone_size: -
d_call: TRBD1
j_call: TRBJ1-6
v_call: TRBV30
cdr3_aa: CAWSFTGATVSSPLHF
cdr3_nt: TGTGCCTGGAGTTTTACAGGGGCGACTGTTAGTTCACCCCTCCACTTT

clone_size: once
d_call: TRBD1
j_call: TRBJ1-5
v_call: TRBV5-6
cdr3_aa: CASSWGTGVNQPQHF
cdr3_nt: TGTGCCAGCAGCTGGGGGACAGGCGTCAATCAGCCCCAGCATTTT

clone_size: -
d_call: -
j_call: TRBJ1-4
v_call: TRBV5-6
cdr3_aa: CASSSRGGTLNEKLFF
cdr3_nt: TGTGCCAGCAGCTCCCGCGGGGGGACTCTTAATGAAAAACTGTTTTTT

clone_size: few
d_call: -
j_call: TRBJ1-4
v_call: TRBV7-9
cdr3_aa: CASSLTRGLNEKLFF
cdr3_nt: TGTGCCAGCAGCTTAACCAGGGGTCTTAATGAAAAACTGTTTTTT

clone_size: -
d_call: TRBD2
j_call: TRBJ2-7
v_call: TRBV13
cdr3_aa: CASSSGTSKYEQYF
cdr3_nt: TGTGCCAGCAGCTCCGGGACTAGTAAGTACGAGCAGTACTTC

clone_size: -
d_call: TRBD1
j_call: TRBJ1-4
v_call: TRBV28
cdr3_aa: CASSTTRQGVEKLFF
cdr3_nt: TGTGCCAGCAGTACGACGCGACAGGGGGTTGAAAAACTGTTTTTT

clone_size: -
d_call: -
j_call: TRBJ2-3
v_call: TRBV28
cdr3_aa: CASSLGGMDTQYF
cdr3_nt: TGTGCCAGCAGTTTAGGGGGGATGGATACGCAGTATTTT

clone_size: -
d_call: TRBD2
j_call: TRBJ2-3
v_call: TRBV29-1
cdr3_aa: CSGRWASGNSTDTQYF
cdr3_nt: TGCAGCGGGAGGTGGGCTAGCGGCAATAGCACAGATACGCAGTATTTT

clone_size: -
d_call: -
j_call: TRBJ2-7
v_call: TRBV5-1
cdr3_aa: CASSPREFLRVYEQYF
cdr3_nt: TGCGCCAGCAGCCCCCGTGAATTCCTACGAGTCTACGAGCAGTACTTC

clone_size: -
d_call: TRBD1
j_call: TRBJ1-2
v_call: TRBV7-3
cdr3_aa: CASSPRDSYGYTF
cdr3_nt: TGTGCCAGCAGCCCCAGGGACAGCTATGGCTACACCTTC

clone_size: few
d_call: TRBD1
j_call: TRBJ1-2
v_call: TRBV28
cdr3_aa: CASSFSPGQGVDGYTF
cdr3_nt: TGTGCCAGCAGTTTTTCACCGGGACAGGGTGTCGATGGCTACACCTTC

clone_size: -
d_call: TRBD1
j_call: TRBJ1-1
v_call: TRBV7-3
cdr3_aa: CASSSAGTANTEAFF
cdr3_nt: TGTGCCAGCAGTTCCGCCGGGACAGCGAACACTGAAGCTTTCTTT